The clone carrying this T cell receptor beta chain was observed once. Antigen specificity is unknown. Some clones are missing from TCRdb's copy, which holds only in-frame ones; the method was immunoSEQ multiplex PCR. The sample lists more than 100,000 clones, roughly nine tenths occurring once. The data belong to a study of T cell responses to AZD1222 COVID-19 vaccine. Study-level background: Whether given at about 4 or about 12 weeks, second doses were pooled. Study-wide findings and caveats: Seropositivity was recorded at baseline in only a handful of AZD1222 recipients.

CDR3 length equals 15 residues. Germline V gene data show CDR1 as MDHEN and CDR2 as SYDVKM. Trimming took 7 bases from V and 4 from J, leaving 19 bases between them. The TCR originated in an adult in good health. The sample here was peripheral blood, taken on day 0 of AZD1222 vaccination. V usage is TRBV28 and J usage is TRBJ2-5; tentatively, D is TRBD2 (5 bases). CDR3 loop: CASTDGSHRGETQYF. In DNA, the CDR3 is TGTGCCAGCACTGACGGCAGTCACCGGGGAGAGACCCAGTACTTC.